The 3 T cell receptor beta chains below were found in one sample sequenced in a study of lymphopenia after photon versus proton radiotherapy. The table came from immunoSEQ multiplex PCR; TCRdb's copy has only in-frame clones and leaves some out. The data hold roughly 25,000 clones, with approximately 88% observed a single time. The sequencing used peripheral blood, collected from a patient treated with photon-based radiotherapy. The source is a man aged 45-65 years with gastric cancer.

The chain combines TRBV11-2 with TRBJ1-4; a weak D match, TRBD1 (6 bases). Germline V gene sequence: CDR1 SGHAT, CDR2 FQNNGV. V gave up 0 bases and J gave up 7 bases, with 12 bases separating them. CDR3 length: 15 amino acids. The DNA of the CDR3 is TGTGCCAGCAGCTTAGAGGCAGGGGCGCGTGAAAAACTGTTTTTT. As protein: CASSLEAGAREKLFF.

CDR3 loop: CASSLGGSSNGYTF. The CDR3 bases are TGCGCCAGCAGCTTGGGGGGGAGCTCGAATGGCTACACCTTC. The rearrangement links TRBV5-1 to TRBJ1-2, with D maybe TRBD1 (5 bases). Trimming stripped 0 bases from V and 6 bases from J, with 12 bases between. CDR3 length: 14 residues. Germline V CDR1 and CDR2: SGHRS, YFSETQ.

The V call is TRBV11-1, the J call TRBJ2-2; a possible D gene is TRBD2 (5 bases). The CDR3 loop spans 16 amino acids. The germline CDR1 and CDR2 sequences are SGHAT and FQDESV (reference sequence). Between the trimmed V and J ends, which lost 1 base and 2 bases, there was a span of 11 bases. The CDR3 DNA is TGTGCCAGCAGCTTAGTAACGGGAACAAACACCGGGGAGCTGTTTTTT. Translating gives CASSLVTGTNTGELFF.